This T cell receptor (beta chain) emerged from a study of blood T cell repertoires in COVID-19. Study background: Samples came from the United States, Italy and Spain, spanning acute and convalescent COVID-19. The cDNA or gDNA used as material had been derived from T cells, B-cell-depleted T cells, or PBMCs.

Per the study methods: Researchers report that nucleated cell counts were estimated from reference gene primer amplification. Only in-frame clones appear in the TCRdb table, and some are missing; sequencing was by immunoSEQ multiplex PCR. V and J calls plus clone size are reproduced from that table; the DNA served to infer D and trimming. This table holds roughly 230,000 clones, under 90% found once. Seattle patients were enrolled while actively infected and followed longitudinally. The clonotype was recovered from a woman older than 75 with COVID-19, enrolled during active disease. Sequencing was performed on peripheral blood.

CDR3 protein: CASSYSRDSAYEQYF. The CDR3 DNA is TGTGCCAGCAGTTACTCCCGCGACAGTGCCTACGAGCAGTACTTC. The chain uses TRBV6-5 and TRBJ2-7; D is perhaps TRBD1 (5 bases). Germline V gene sequence: CDR1 MNHEY, CDR2 SVGAGI. Trimming stripped 0 bases from V and 2 bases from J, with 11 bases between. The CDR3 runs to 15 residues.